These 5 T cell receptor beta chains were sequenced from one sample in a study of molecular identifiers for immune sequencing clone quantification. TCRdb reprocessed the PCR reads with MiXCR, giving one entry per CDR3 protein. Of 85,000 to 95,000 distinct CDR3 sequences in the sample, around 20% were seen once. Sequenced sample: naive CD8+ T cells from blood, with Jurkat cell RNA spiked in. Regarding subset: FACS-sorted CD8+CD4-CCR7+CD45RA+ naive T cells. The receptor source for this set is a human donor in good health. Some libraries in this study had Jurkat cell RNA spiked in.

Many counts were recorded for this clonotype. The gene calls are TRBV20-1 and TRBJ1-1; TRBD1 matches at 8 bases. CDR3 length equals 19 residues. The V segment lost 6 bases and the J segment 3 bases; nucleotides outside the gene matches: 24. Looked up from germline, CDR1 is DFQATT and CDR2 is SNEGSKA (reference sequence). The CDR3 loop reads CSALPRVDRVYVGDTEAFF. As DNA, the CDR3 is TGCAGTGCCCTCCCCAGGGTGGACAGGGTTTATGTTGGGGACACTGAAGCTTTCTTT.

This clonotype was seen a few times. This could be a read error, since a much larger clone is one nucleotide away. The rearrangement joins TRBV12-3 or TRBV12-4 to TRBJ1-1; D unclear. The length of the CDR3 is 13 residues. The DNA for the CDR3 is TGTGCCAGCAGTACCGAGGGCCTCACTGGAGCTTTCTTT. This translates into CASSTEGLTGAFF.

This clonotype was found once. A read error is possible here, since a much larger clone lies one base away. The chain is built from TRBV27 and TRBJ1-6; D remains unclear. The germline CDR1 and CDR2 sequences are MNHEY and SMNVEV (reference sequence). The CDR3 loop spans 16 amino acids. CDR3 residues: CANSFGWSSDNSPLHF. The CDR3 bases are TGTGCCAACAGTTTTGGTTGGAGTTCAGATAATTCACCCCTCCACTTT.

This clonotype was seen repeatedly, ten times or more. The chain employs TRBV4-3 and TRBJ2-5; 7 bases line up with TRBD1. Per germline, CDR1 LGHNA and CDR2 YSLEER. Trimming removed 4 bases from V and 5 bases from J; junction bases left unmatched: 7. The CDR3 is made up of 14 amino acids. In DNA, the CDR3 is TGCGCCAGCAGCCGCAAGACAGGGCCGGAGACCCAGTACTTC. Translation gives CASSRKTGPETQYF.

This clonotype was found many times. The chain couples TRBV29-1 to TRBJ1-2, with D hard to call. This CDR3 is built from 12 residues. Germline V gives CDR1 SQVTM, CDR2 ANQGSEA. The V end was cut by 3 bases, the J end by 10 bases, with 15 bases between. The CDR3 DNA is TGCAGCGTTGACGCATTTGGGTCCAACTACACCTTC. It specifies CSVDAFGSNYTF.